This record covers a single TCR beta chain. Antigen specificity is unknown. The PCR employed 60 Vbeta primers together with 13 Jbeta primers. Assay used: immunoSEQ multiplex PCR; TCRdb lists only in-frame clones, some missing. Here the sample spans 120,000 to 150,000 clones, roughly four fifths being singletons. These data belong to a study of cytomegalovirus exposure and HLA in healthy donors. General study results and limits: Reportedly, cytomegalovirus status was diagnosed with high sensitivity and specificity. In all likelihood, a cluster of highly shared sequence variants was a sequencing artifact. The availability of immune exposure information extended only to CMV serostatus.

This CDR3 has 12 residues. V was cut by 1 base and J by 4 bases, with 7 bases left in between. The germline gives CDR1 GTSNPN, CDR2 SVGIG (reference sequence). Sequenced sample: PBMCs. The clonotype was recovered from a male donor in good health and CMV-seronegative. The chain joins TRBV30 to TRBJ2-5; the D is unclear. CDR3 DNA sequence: TGTGCCTGGAGTGGAGCCCCAGAGACCCAGTACTTC. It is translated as CAWSGAPETQYF.